These T cell receptor beta chains were read from a single sample in a study of blood T cell repertoires in COVID-19. Sequenced by immunoSEQ multiplex PCR; TCRdb stores in-frame clones only, minus some. There are about 270,000 clones in the sample; 85% to 90% occur only once, and over 3.5% lies in the top ten. Sequencing used PBMCs or T cells enriched from blood (not recorded which). The source of these receptors is a woman in her twenties or thirties with acute COVID-19. The CDR3 runs from the conserved cysteine through the conserved F or W. The D gene is left open where the match is weak. The size entry is marked missing in some rows and otherwise reads once, few, many or a size class.

j_call: TRBJ1-1
clone_size: .
v_call: TRBV11-2
d_call: .
cdr3_aa: CASSLGEGVNTEAFF
cdr3_nt: TGTGCCAGCAGCTTAGGAGAAGGGGTGAACACTGAAGCTTTCTTT

j_call: TRBJ2-1
clone_size: .
v_call: TRBV18
d_call: TRBD2
cdr3_aa: CASSPPVAGGSYNEQFF
cdr3_nt: TGTGCCAGCTCACCCCCAGTGGCGGGAGGGTCCTACAATGAGCAGTTCTTC

j_call: TRBJ2-7
clone_size: few
v_call: TRBV11-1
d_call: TRBD1
cdr3_aa: CASSLAGTGAVEQYF
cdr3_nt: TGTGCCAGCAGCTTAGCGGGGACAGGGGCGGTCGAGCAGTACTTC

j_call: TRBJ2-2
clone_size: .
v_call: TRBV5-1
d_call: .
cdr3_aa: CASSLQTGNTGELFF
cdr3_nt: TGCGCCAGCAGCTTGCAGACGGGTAACACCGGGGAGCTGTTTTTT

j_call: TRBJ2-5
clone_size: .
v_call: TRBV28
d_call: TRBD1
cdr3_aa: CASSRQGTQETQYF
cdr3_nt: TGTGCCAGCAGTCGACAGGGAACCCAAGAGACCCAGTACTTC

j_call: TRBJ2-5
clone_size: few
v_call: TRBV7-3
d_call: .
cdr3_aa: CASSRGTQYF
cdr3_nt: TGTGCCAGCAGCCGGGGGACCCAGTACTTC

j_call: TRBJ1-2
clone_size: .
v_call: TRBV6-5
d_call: TRBD1
cdr3_aa: CASSHMGQGEGYTF
cdr3_nt: TGTGCCAGCAGCCATATGGGACAGGGTGAGGGCTACACCTTC

j_call: TRBJ1-3
clone_size: .
v_call: TRBV11-2
d_call: .
cdr3_aa: CASSPVEGLYTIYF
cdr3_nt: TGTGCCAGCAGCCCAGTGGAGGGGTTGTACACCATATATTTT

j_call: TRBJ2-6
clone_size: .
v_call: TRBV28
d_call: .
cdr3_aa: CASSAGADSGANVLTF
cdr3_nt: TGTGCCAGCAGTGCTGGGGCAGACTCTGGGGCCAACGTCCTGACTTTC

j_call: TRBJ2-7
clone_size: .
v_call: TRBV28
d_call: TRBD1
cdr3_aa: CASTTDFRDSSYEQYF
cdr3_nt: TGTGCCAGCACTACAGACTTCAGGGACAGCTCCTACGAGCAGTACTTC

j_call: TRBJ2-7
clone_size: once
v_call: TRBV5-1
d_call: .
cdr3_aa: CASSLGEQLLDRTSRQYF
cdr3_nt: TGCGCCAGCAGCTTGGGGGAGCAACTCTTGGACCGTACCTCAAGGCAGTACTTC

j_call: TRBJ1-2
clone_size: .
v_call: TRBV28
d_call: TRBD1
cdr3_aa: CASSAGQGTRGYTF
cdr3_nt: TGTGCCAGCAGCGCGGGACAGGGGACACGTGGCTACACCTTC

j_call: TRBJ1-5
clone_size: .
v_call: TRBV7-2
d_call: .
cdr3_aa: CASSERSLGVNQPQHF
cdr3_nt: TGTGCCAGCAGCGAGAGGAGTCTCGGCGTCAATCAGCCCCAGCATTTT

j_call: TRBJ2-7
clone_size: .
v_call: TRBV9
d_call: TRBD1
cdr3_aa: CASSDGTGGYEQYF
cdr3_nt: TGTGCCAGCAGCGACGGGACAGGGGGATACGAGCAGTACTTC

j_call: TRBJ2-1
clone_size: .
v_call: TRBV5-4
d_call: .
cdr3_aa: CASSLAVTAYNEQFF
cdr3_nt: TGTGCCAGCAGCTTGGCCGTGACAGCTTACAATGAGCAGTTCTTC

j_call: TRBJ2-7
clone_size: .
v_call: TRBV29-1
d_call: TRBD1
cdr3_aa: CSVLTGGGYEQYF
cdr3_nt: TGCAGCGTCTTGACAGGGGGCGGCTACGAGCAGTACTTC

j_call: TRBJ1-5
clone_size: few
v_call: TRBV29-1
d_call: TRBD1
cdr3_aa: CSVLLTGGETQHF
cdr3_nt: TGCAGCGTTCTATTGACAGGGGGCGAGACCCAGCATTTT

j_call: TRBJ2-2
clone_size: .
v_call: TRBV7-8
d_call: .
cdr3_aa: CASSLPGLSTGELFF
cdr3_nt: TGTGCCAGCAGCCTACCGGGACTTTCGACCGGGGAGCTGTTTTTT

j_call: TRBJ2-7
clone_size: once
v_call: TRBV28
d_call: .
cdr3_aa: CASSPTVHQYEQYF
cdr3_nt: TGTGCCAGCAGTCCGACAGTACACCAATACGAGCAGTACTTC

j_call: TRBJ1-2
clone_size: .
v_call: TRBV27
d_call: .
cdr3_aa: CASSLGGNNYGYTF
cdr3_nt: TGTGCCAGCAGTTTGGGGGGTAACAACTATGGCTACACCTTC

j_call: TRBJ2-3
clone_size: .
v_call: TRBV25-1
d_call: .
cdr3_aa: CASSEFFTEPVRDTQYF
cdr3_nt: TGTGCCAGCAGTGAATTCTTTACTGAGCCCGTCAGGGATACGCAGTATTTT

j_call: TRBJ2-7
clone_size: .
v_call: TRBV10-3
d_call: TRBD1
cdr3_aa: CAIRPTGGEAGQYF
cdr3_nt: TGTGCCATCAGACCGACAGGGGGCGAGGCAGGGCAGTACTTC

j_call: TRBJ2-7
clone_size: .
v_call: TRBV28
d_call: TRBD2
cdr3_aa: CASSLTSGGLYYEQYF
cdr3_nt: TGTGCCAGCAGTTTAACTAGCGGGGGCCTGTACTACGAGCAGTACTTC

j_call: TRBJ2-3
clone_size: .
v_call: TRBV7-2
d_call: .
cdr3_aa: CASSLVVRSTDTQYF
cdr3_nt: TGTGCCAGCAGCTTAGTAGTCAGGAGCACAGATACGCAGTATTTT

j_call: TRBJ2-1
clone_size: once
v_call: TRBV4-1
d_call: TRBD2
cdr3_aa: CASSPRTSGSISYNEQFF
cdr3_nt: TGCGCCAGCAGCCCCCGGACTAGCGGGAGTATTTCCTACAATGAGCAGTTCTTC

j_call: TRBJ1-4
clone_size: .
v_call: TRBV4-1
d_call: .
cdr3_aa: CASSQHVSEKLFF
cdr3_nt: TGCGCCAGCAGCCAGCATGTTAGTGAAAAACTGTTTTTT

j_call: TRBJ2-1
clone_size: .
v_call: TRBV7-2
d_call: TRBD1
cdr3_aa: CASSKNPGQGYNEQFF
cdr3_nt: TGTGCCAGCAGCAAAAACCCGGGACAGGGCTACAATGAGCAGTTCTTC

j_call: TRBJ1-4
clone_size: .
v_call: TRBV6-5
d_call: TRBD1
cdr3_aa: CASSTGQGGEKLFF
cdr3_nt: TGTGCCAGCAGTACCGGACAGGGAGGCGAAAAACTGTTTTTT

j_call: TRBJ2-2
clone_size: .
v_call: TRBV6-6
d_call: .
cdr3_aa: CASSRLAGRDTGELFF
cdr3_nt: TGTGCCAGCAGCCGACTCGCGGGGAGAGACACCGGGGAGCTGTTTTTT

j_call: TRBJ2-7
clone_size: once
v_call: TRBV15
d_call: TRBD1
cdr3_aa: CATSRLLGQAVYEQYF
cdr3_nt: TGTGCCACCAGCAGGTTGCTGGGACAGGCAGTCTACGAGCAGTACTTC

j_call: TRBJ2-3
clone_size: .
v_call: TRBV3-1/TRBV3-2
d_call: TRBD2
cdr3_aa: CASSRGGLAGFTDTQYF
cdr3_nt: TGTGCCAGCAGCCGTGGAGGTCTAGCGGGTTTCACAGATACGCAGTATTTT

j_call: TRBJ1-1
clone_size: .
v_call: TRBV19
d_call: TRBD1
cdr3_aa: CASSIYGTGLGENTEAFF
cdr3_nt: TGTGCCAGTAGTATATACGGGACAGGATTGGGAGAGAACACTGAAGCTTTCTTT

j_call: TRBJ2-7
clone_size: .
v_call: TRBV6-5
d_call: .
cdr3_aa: CASTTGGVDEQYF
cdr3_nt: TGTGCCAGCACAACAGGGGGGGTGGACGAGCAGTACTTC

j_call: TRBJ1-4
clone_size: .
v_call: TRBV7-9
d_call: .
cdr3_aa: CASSSLDREKLFF
cdr3_nt: TGTGCCAGCAGCTCGTTGGACAGAGAAAAACTGTTTTTT

j_call: TRBJ1-6
clone_size: .
v_call: TRBV4-1
d_call: .
cdr3_aa: CASSQEQVSPLHF
cdr3_nt: TGCGCCAGCAGCCAAGAGCAGGTTTCACCCCTCCACTTT

j_call: TRBJ2-7
clone_size: .
v_call: TRBV19
d_call: TRBD2
cdr3_aa: CASSIIAGGLYEQYF
cdr3_nt: TGTGCCAGTAGTATTATAGCGGGAGGGCTCTACGAGCAGTACTTC

j_call: TRBJ2-7
clone_size: once
v_call: TRBV15
d_call: .
cdr3_aa: CATSRESPRQGSSYEQYF
cdr3_nt: TGTGCCACCAGCAGAGAGTCTCCACGCCAGGGGAGCAGCTACGAGCAGTACTTC

j_call: TRBJ2-7
clone_size: once
v_call: TRBV25-1
d_call: .
cdr3_aa: CASSEYVNTGRKSEQYF
cdr3_nt: TGTGCCAGCAGTGAATATGTCAACACAGGGCGGAAGAGCGAGCAGTACTTC

j_call: TRBJ2-3
clone_size: .
v_call: TRBV7-3
d_call: TRBD2
cdr3_aa: CASSSYQSAGLDTDTQYF
cdr3_nt: TGTGCCAGCAGCTCCTACCAGTCAGCGGGACTCGACACAGATACGCAGTATTTT

j_call: TRBJ1-3
clone_size: .
v_call: TRBV11-2
d_call: .
cdr3_aa: CASSLESSGNTIYF
cdr3_nt: TGTGCCAGCAGCTTAGAGAGCTCTGGAAACACCATATATTTT

j_call: TRBJ2-1
clone_size: .
v_call: TRBV2
d_call: .
cdr3_aa: CASSRREAVNNEQFF
cdr3_nt: TGTGCCAGCAGCCGCAGGGAAGCAGTAAACAATGAGCAGTTCTTC

j_call: TRBJ1-2
clone_size: .
v_call: TRBV19
d_call: .
cdr3_aa: CASTPTPNGISYGYTF
cdr3_nt: TGTGCCAGTACCCCTACCCCGAACGGGATTTCCTATGGCTACACCTTC

j_call: TRBJ1-1
clone_size: .
v_call: TRBV2
d_call: .
cdr3_aa: CASSERGHTEAFF
cdr3_nt: TGTGCCAGCAGTGAGCGGGGACACACTGAAGCTTTCTTT

j_call: TRBJ2-3
clone_size: .
v_call: TRBV2
d_call: .
cdr3_aa: CASSHSGTDTQYF
cdr3_nt: TGTGCCAGCAGTCATTCCGGGACAGATACGCAGTATTTT